Detailed here is one TCR beta chain. The data derive from a study of blood T cell repertoires in COVID-19. The protocol was immunoSEQ multiplex PCR, while the TCRdb copy is restricted to in-frame clones and leaves out a portion. Here the sample spans around 150,000 clones, approximately 84% being singletons. This CDR3 is 15 amino acids long. CDR1 is KGHDR and CDR2 is SFDVKD in the germline V gene. The V and J ends lost 5 bases and 3 bases respectively, with 15 bases between them. The receptor was isolated from a human donor in a cohort sampled during active COVID-19. The chain carries TRBV24-1 and TRBJ1-2; possible D gene TRBD1, 6 bases. Sequenced sample: peripheral blood. CDR3 sequence reads: CATSGSGAADYGYTF. As DNA, the CDR3 is TGTGCCACCAGTGGGTCAGGGGCCGCCGACTATGGCTACACCTTC.